Listed below are T cell receptor beta chains from one sample, sequenced in a study of blood T cell repertoires in COVID-19. Method: immunoSEQ multiplex PCR; TCRdb's copy keeps in-frame clones and lacks some. This table has roughly 280,000 clones, about nine tenths appearing once. Sequences were obtained from peripheral blood. Every receptor here comes from a man aged 45-65 years with acute or convalescent COVID-19. Each CDR3 is given without its conserved first and last residue.

V	CDR3
TRBV30	AWSTFEAYGYT
TRBV19	ASINSLSNQPQH
TRBV25-1	ASQRTGPNQPQH
TRBV4-1	ASSYYDRAEDTQY
TRBV7-9	ASRDRDRNTEAF
TRBV6-5	ASSYDLAGGTDTQY
TRBV5-4	ASQQDTGYGYT
TRBV5-1	ASKRTGTENEKLF
TRBV13	ASRKSGGRQETQY
TRBV5-5	ASSLLGLRGTYNEQF
TRBV2	ASSESRGTLGNQPQH
TRBV5-4	ASSLYAPQSNYGYT
TRBV5-5	ASSPDSPSQQY
TRBV12-5	ASGLGTGVYEQY
TRBV7-9	ASSLMGGNTDTQY
TRBV5-1	ASSRGSSGYT
TRBV5-1	ASSFPLGQGNYGYT
TRBV7-2	ASSFRDRGHHEQY
TRBV9	ASSETGANTEAF
TRBV5-4	ASSSQGKKPQH
TRBV29-1	SVETWTGQNTEAF
TRBV27	ASSFSNSPLH
TRBV5-1	ASSFVAGATYEQY
TRBV27	ASSLWTLGNSPLH
TRBV10-1	ATRTPGQGVSQPQH
TRBV19	ASRGGYEQY
TRBV5-4	ASSFSLGTNTEAF
TRBV23-1	ASSQPLPVGQNTGELF
TRBV7-9	ASSLFGGADNEQF
TRBV5-8	ASSLAGGVGYEQY
TRBV28	ASSSYQGAVKNIQY
TRBV29-1	SVAEGQSFAMNTEAF
TRBV5-1	ASSLGDRENTIY